The present TCR beta chain was sequenced within a study of T cells in Graves' hyperthyroidism and ophthalmopathy. Study in general: Pretreatment peripheral blood was obtained at initial diagnosis.

With 3 bases removed from V and 3 bases from J, the gap between germline ends came to 9 bases. This CDR3 has 13 amino acids. Hyperthyroidism had been newly diagnosed in patients aged 18 to 65, and its duration was under 2 months. This clonotype has at least ten counts. Its cognate antigen is unknown. Points from the study as a whole: Ophthalmopathy was separated from stable hyperthyroidism by a 13 V-J model.

RNA transcripts served as the template for amplifying TCR beta CDR3 regions. The TCR CDR3 was amplified in a first-round RT-PCR using the HTBI primer set. TCRdb fed the multiplex PCR reads into MiXCR, producing one record per CDR3 protein. The sample lists around 260,000 distinct CDR3 sequences, less than 30% seen once, with about 30% in the top ten. J is TRBJ2-7 and V is TRBV12-3 or TRBV12-4; D is unresolved. Sequenced input: blood. The origin of this receptor is a man in his forties with Graves' hyperthyroidism that later progressed to Graves' ophthalmopathy. This CDR3 is CASSFWGNYEQYF. For the CDR3, the DNA is TGTGCCAGCAGTTTTTGGGGAAACTACGAGCAGTACTTC.